The rows below give T cell receptor beta chains drawn from one sample of a study of naive and memory T cell subsets. TCRdb used MiXCR to reprocess the UMI-ligation and nested PCR reads, holding one entry per CDR3 protein. This table holds around 83,000 distinct CDR3 sequences, 11% found once. What was sequenced was naive CD4+ T cells from blood. These receptors were collected from a human donor in good health. Both conserved end residues are part of each CDR3. A D gene is named only where the DNA matches it firmly. Clone sizes are given selectively: once, few, many, or a class where the clone is expanded.

CDR3nt	CDR3aa	v_gene	j_gene	abundance	d_gene
TGTGCCAGCAGCTTAGAAGCTAGCGGGAGTCGGGGTTATACGCAGTATTTT	CASSLEASGSRGYTQYF	TRBV7-2	TRBJ2-3	NA	TRBD2
TGTGCCAGCAGTCTACCCGGGACAGGGGGTCTTGAAGCTTTCTTT	CASSLPGTGGLEAFF	TRBV12-3/TRBV12-4	TRBJ1-1	few	TRBD1
TGCAGTGCTACCCGGACAGGGGCTAGCTCCTACGAGCAGTACTTC	CSATRTGASSYEQYF	TRBV20-1	TRBJ2-7	few	TRBD1
TGTGCCAGCAGCGAGGGGATTCTGCAAGGTAGGCCTGAAGCTTTCTTT	CASSEGILQGRPEAFF	TRBV11-3	TRBJ1-1	many	NA
TGTGCCAGCAGGGGCTTTAAACAGGGGGCAATGAGGGATCAGCCCCAGCATTTT	CASRGFKQGAMRDQPQHF	TRBV6-1	TRBJ1-5	few	TRBD1
TGTGCCAGCAGTTACGGTTGGGACAGTCCCCTCTACAATGAGCAGTTCTTC	CASSYGWDSPLYNEQFF	TRBV6-6	TRBJ2-1	many	TRBD1
TGTGCCAGCAGCCAACGTGCAGGGGTTGCTGGAAACACCATATATTTT	CASSQRAGVAGNTIYF	TRBV4-2	TRBJ1-3	NA	NA
TGTGCCAGCGGTTCCAATCCTACAGGGTTCAATGAGCAGTTCTTC	CASGSNPTGFNEQFF	TRBV7-8	TRBJ2-1	few	NA
TGTGCCAGCAGCCAAGTTGGACCACCACAAGAGACCCAGTACTTC	CASSQVGPPQETQYF	TRBV14	TRBJ2-5	few	NA
TGTGCCAGCAGCTTAGGTTCAGGTACTGGATCACCCCTCCACTTT	CASSLGSGTGSPLHF	TRBV7-2	TRBJ1-6	NA	NA
TGTGCCAGCAGTGACCCCTGGGTCCGTACCTACGAGCAGTACTTC	CASSDPWVRTYEQYF	TRBV6-1	TRBJ2-7	many	NA
TGTGCCAGCAGCCCCGGAGCGGGAGCGAAGTTCTTC	CASSPGAGAKFF	TRBV7-2	TRBJ2-1	few	TRBD2
TGTGCCAGCAGTTACTCGTCGACTAGCGGGGGCCTCCCAGATACGCAGTATTTT	CASSYSSTSGGLPDTQYF	TRBV6-6	TRBJ2-3	NA	TRBD2
TGTGCCAGCAGTTTCGACGACGCTCGCACAGATACGCAGTATTTT	CASSFDDARTDTQYF	TRBV12-3/TRBV12-4	TRBJ2-3	NA	NA
TGTGCCAGCAGTTTAGGATACAACAGCTACGAGCAGTACTTC	CASSLGYNSYEQYF	TRBV12-3/TRBV12-4	TRBJ2-7	many	NA
TGTGCCAGCAGTTACTATCGGCCCCATCCCAGCAATCAGCCCCAGCATTTT	CASSYYRPHPSNQPQHF	TRBV6-6	TRBJ1-5	few	NA
TGTGCCAGCAGCTTGGCGAGGGGACTAGCAGAGCAGTTCTTC	CASSLARGLAEQFF	TRBV5-8	TRBJ2-1	few	TRBD2
TGTGCCAGCAGCTTCCGCTCACTGAAAGGAGAGACCCAGTACTTC	CASSFRSLKGETQYF	TRBV7-7	TRBJ2-5	few	NA
TGCGCCAGCAGCTCCCGGAGGACAGAGAACACCGGGGAGCTGTTTTTT	CASSSRRTENTGELFF	TRBV5-1	TRBJ2-2	few	NA
TGCGCCAGCCCTTACGGGCGGGCAGCTTCCAATGAGCAGTTCTTC	CASPYGRAASNEQFF	TRBV5-1	TRBJ2-1	few	NA
TGTGCCAGCTCACCACTAGGCACTAATGAGCAGTTCTTC	CASSPLGTNEQFF	TRBV18	TRBJ2-1	NA	NA
TGCGCCAGCAGCCAAGACTGGACAGGGGAAAATCAGCCCCAGCATTTT	CASSQDWTGENQPQHF	TRBV4-3	TRBJ1-5	many	TRBD1
TGTGCCAGCACCCCCCTAGCATACAATGAGCAGTTCTTC	CASTPLAYNEQFF	TRBV25-1	TRBJ2-1	many	NA
TGCGCCAGCAGCTTACAGGCTACCCCTTTGGATGAGCAGTTCTTC	CASSLQATPLDEQFF	TRBV5-1	TRBJ2-1	NA	NA
TGTGCCAGCAGTTACATCGGGGGTGTCACCGGGGTCAGCAATCAGCCCCAGCATTTT	CASSYIGGVTGVSNQPQHF	TRBV6-2/TRBV6-3	TRBJ1-5	few	NA
TGTGCCATCAGTGAAGGACTAGCGGGGGGGTTTTTCACAGATACGCAGTATTTT	CAISEGLAGGFFTDTQYF	TRBV10-3	TRBJ2-3	few	TRBD2
TGTGCCAGCAGCCGAGCGGGCCCCACAGATACGCAGTATTTT	CASSRAGPTDTQYF	TRBV7-2	TRBJ2-3	NA	NA
TGTGCCAGCAGCTTAAGGAGGGAGCTAGCCTACGAGCAGTACTTC	CASSLRRELAYEQYF	TRBV7-8	TRBJ2-7	few	NA
TGTGCCAGCAGTTCCCCCCTAAACCGGGACAGCAGATACAATGAGCAGTTCTTC	CASSSPLNRDSRYNEQFF	TRBV27	TRBJ2-1	NA	TRBD1
TGTGCCAGCTCACTGGACAGGGCAGCTTCGACCCAGTACTTC	CASSLDRAASTQYF	TRBV18	TRBJ2-5	NA	TRBD1
TGTGCCAGCAGCGTAGCTACTAACTATGGCTACACCTTC	CASSVATNYGYTF	TRBV9	TRBJ1-2	NA	NA
TGTGCCAGCAGCCAACACGCCAGCTACACTGAAGCTTTCTTT	CASSQHASYTEAFF	TRBV7-3	TRBJ1-1	few	NA